The T cell receptor (beta chain) under discussion was sequenced for a study of T cell responses to AZD1222 COVID-19 vaccine. Study information: Samples with a second dose at about 4 or about 12 weeks were pooled together. Study-wide results and limits: Among the donors, most were white British and more were female, and clonal diversity was possibly underestimated. Repertoires were obtained solely post-peak T cell response. Unmutated variant regions reportedly attract nearly half of all spike-specific TCRs.

Trimming removed 0 bases at V and 0 bases at J, with 6 bases between. Germline V lookup: CDR1 MGHRA, CDR2 YSYEKL. The CDR3 covers 15 residues. A word on this clone: The antigen remains unidentified.

Sequencing was performed with immunoSEQ multiplex PCR; in TCRdb, only in-frame clones are kept and a portion is missing. Of fewer than 120,000 clones detected, 88% appear once; the ten largest clones hold roughly 1.5%. The chain links TRBV4-1 to TRBJ1-5, with unresolved D. This TCR was recovered from an adult in good health. Sequences were derived from peripheral blood, sampled on day 0 of AZD1222 vaccination. CDR3: CASSQDQDSNQPQHF. The CDR3 DNA reads as TGCGCCAGCAGCCAAGATCAAGATAGCAATCAGCCCCAGCATTTT.